The rows below give T cell receptor beta chains drawn from one sample of a study of response to subunit inactivated influenza vaccine. TCRdb reprocessed the RT-PCR reads with MiXCR, giving one entry per CDR3 protein. In the table there are more than 150,000 distinct CDR3 sequences, around 9% of which are singletons. Sequencing used non-naive T cells sorted from PBMCs, obtained on the day of vaccination. The receptors originated from a man aged 45-65 years who received an inactivated influenza vaccine. CDR3s include the opening cysteine and the closing phenylalanine or tryptophan. Each record gives: D gene, J gene, V gene, clone size, CDR3 DNA, CDR3 protein. A D gene is named only where the DNA matches it firmly. A row's size may be missing; if present it is once, few, many or a size class.

d_gene: .; j_gene: TRBJ2-5; v_gene: TRBV7-2; abundance: many; CDR3nt: TGTGCCAGCACCCAGGGATTGACGTACCAAGAGACCCAGTACTTC; CDR3aa: CASTQGLTYQETQYF
d_gene: TRBD2; j_gene: TRBJ2-1; v_gene: TRBV5-1; abundance: .; CDR3nt: TGCGCCAGCAGCCCCATACTAGCGGGAGGGGTAAATGAGCAGTTCTTC; CDR3aa: CASSPILAGGVNEQFF
d_gene: .; j_gene: TRBJ2-4; v_gene: TRBV2; abundance: .; CDR3nt: TGTGCCAGCAGTGAAAGTGCTGGGTTAGCCAAAAACATTCAGTACTTC; CDR3aa: CASSESAGLAKNIQYF
d_gene: .; j_gene: TRBJ1-1; v_gene: TRBV27; abundance: few; CDR3nt: TGTGCCAGCAGTTTAGAGAGGGAGAACACTGAAGCTTTCTTT; CDR3aa: CASSLERENTEAFF
d_gene: TRBD1; j_gene: TRBJ2-2; v_gene: TRBV25-1; abundance: few; CDR3nt: TGTGCCAGCAGTGGTTCACCGGGACAGGGTAACACCGGGGAGCTGTTTTTT; CDR3aa: CASSGSPGQGNTGELFF
d_gene: .; j_gene: TRBJ1-6; v_gene: TRBV7-8; abundance: .; CDR3nt: TGTGCCAGCAGCCCAGGACAGAGAGCACCCCTCCACTTT; CDR3aa: CASSPGQRAPLHF
d_gene: TRBD2; j_gene: TRBJ2-1; v_gene: TRBV6-2/TRBV6-3; abundance: few; CDR3nt: TGTGCCAGCAAGATACTAGCGGGGGCTGGTGATGAGCAGTTCTTC; CDR3aa: CASKILAGAGDEQFF
d_gene: .; j_gene: TRBJ1-1; v_gene: TRBV4-2; abundance: .; CDR3nt: TGTGCCAGCAGCCAAGATAGCGGATACACTGAAGCTTTCTTT; CDR3aa: CASSQDSGYTEAFF
d_gene: .; j_gene: TRBJ2-3; v_gene: TRBV11-3; abundance: few; CDR3nt: TGTGCCAGCAGCTTAGATCGGACATTTGATACGCAGTATTTT; CDR3aa: CASSLDRTFDTQYF
d_gene: TRBD2; j_gene: TRBJ2-5; v_gene: TRBV7-9; abundance: .; CDR3nt: TGTGCCAGCAGCGTGGCGGGGGGACAAGAGACCCAGTACTTC; CDR3aa: CASSVAGGQETQYF
d_gene: .; j_gene: TRBJ2-1; v_gene: TRBV29-1; abundance: few; CDR3nt: TGCAGCGTTGAATTAAGGGGCGGTCAATCTTACTCCTACAATGAGCAGTTCTTC; CDR3aa: CSVELRGGQSYSYNEQFF
d_gene: TRBD1; j_gene: TRBJ2-7; v_gene: TRBV5-5; abundance: .; CDR3nt: TGTGCCAGCAGCTTGGGTCCCCGGGGCAGGGGGAGCTCCTACGGGCAGTACTTC; CDR3aa: CASSLGPRGRGSSYGQYF